Below, 2 T cell receptor beta chains from the same sample are listed, as sequenced in a study of early T cells in non-severe SARS-CoV-2 infection. TCRdb ran MiXCR on the 5' RACE reads and lists one entry per CDR3 protein. The sample has tens of thousands of distinct CDR3 sequences; approximately 10% are singletons. The source was whole blood, collected at baseline. Receptors originate from an adult who was a healthcare worker with PCR-confirmed SARS-CoV-2 infection or an uninfected control (not recorded which).

The CDR3 is CASSTTGGSDEQFF. The CDR3, as DNA: TGTGCCAGTAGTACGACGGGGGGCAGCGATGAGCAGTTCTTC. V usage is TRBV19 and J usage is TRBJ2-1, with a possible D match to TRBD2 (7 bases). V lost 4 bases to trimming and J lost 8 bases, with 15 bases between them. The V gene's germline CDR1 is LNHDA and CDR2 SQIVND (reference sequence). The CDR3 length is 14 residues.

The chain combines TRBV12-3 or TRBV12-4 with TRBJ1-2; 10 bases are shared with TRBD1. CDR3 length: 13 residues. Germline trimming cut 6 bases from V and 8 bases from J; bases unmatched to any gene: 6. Here the CDR3 DNA reads TGTGCCAGCAGCCTGGACAGGGGGACAGGCTACACCTTC. It yields the protein CASSLDRGTGYTF.